A selection of T cell receptor beta chains follows, all from one sample in a study of blood T cell repertoires in COVID-19. TCRdb keeps only in-frame clones here, not all; method: immunoSEQ multiplex PCR. The sample lists around 94,000 clones, 91% seen once, with around 4% in the top ten. Sequenced sample: peripheral blood. These receptor sequences come from a man in his late teens or twenties with acute or convalescent COVID-19. Each CDR3 is given with its conserved first and last residue. D genes are given only for firm matches. Clone sizes are given selectively: once, few, many, or a class where the clone is expanded.

j_call v_call clone_size d_call cdr3_aa cdr3_nt
TRBJ1-4 TRBV9 - - CASSGEGGPELFF TGTGCCAGCAGCGGGGAGGGGGGTCCTGAACTGTTTTTT
TRBJ2-2 TRBV7-9 - - CASSLHGRQGRTGELFF TGTGCCAGCAGCTTACATGGTCGGCAGGGAAGAACCGGGGAGCTGTTTTTT
TRBJ2-1 TRBV25-1 few TRBD2 CASSVLAGGPNEQFF TGTGCCAGCAGTGTCCTAGCGGGAGGGCCCAATGAGCAGTTCTTC
TRBJ2-1 TRBV24-1 few TRBD2 CATSTSSGSLGNEQFF TGTGCCACCAGTACGTCTAGCGGGAGTTTGGGGAATGAGCAGTTCTTC
TRBJ1-2 TRBV3-1/TRBV3-2 - TRBD1 CASSFRTGEGGGYTF TGTGCCAGCAGCTTTCGGACAGGGGAGGGAGGAGGCTACACCTTC
TRBJ2-7 TRBV28 - TRBD1 CASSLGGTGWYF TGTGCCAGCAGTTTAGGCGGGACAGGGTGGTACTTC
TRBJ1-1 TRBV5-6 - - CASSPLLTQGSHTEAFF TGTGCCAGCAGCCCGCTTTTGACCCAGGGGTCTCACACTGAAGCTTTCTTT
TRBJ1-6 TRBV9 many - CASSPPGAYNSPLHF TGTGCCAGCAGCCCGCCAGGGGCCTATAATTCACCCCTCCACTTT
TRBJ1-4 TRBV29-1 - - CSVEGTDDSPELFF TGCAGCGTGGAGGGGACCGACGATTCTCCCGAACTGTTTTTT
TRBJ2-7 TRBV9 - - CASSVAVQAISYEQYF TGTGCCAGCAGCGTAGCTGTACAGGCGATCTCCTACGAGCAGTACTTC
TRBJ2-1 TRBV5-1 - - CASSLGIADNNEQFF TGCGCCAGCAGCTTGGGGATAGCGGATAACAATGAGCAGTTCTTC
TRBJ1-1 TRBV6-5 once - CASSLRGVNTEAFF TGTGCCAGCAGCCTTCGGGGGGTGAACACTGAAGCTTTCTTT
TRBJ1-5 TRBV5-1 - - CASSLGQGQQPQHF TGCGCCAGCAGCTTGGGGCAGGGACAACAGCCCCAGCATTTT
TRBJ2-7 TRBV6-5 - TRBD1 CAFQRQGTYEQYF TGTGCCTTCCAAAGACAGGGAACCTACGAGCAGTACTTC
TRBJ1-2 TRBV5-1 once - CASSLVQAVDGYTF TGCGCCAGCAGCTTGGTGCAGGCTGTGGATGGCTACACCTTC
TRBJ1-4 TRBV30 - - CAWSPGPGEKLFF TGTGCCTGGAGTCCCGGACCAGGGGAAAAACTGTTTTTT
TRBJ1-6 TRBV4-1 - - CASSQARMSSYNSPLHF TGCGCCAGCAGCCAAGCCCGTATGAGCTCCTATAATTCACCCCTCCACTTT
TRBJ2-3 TRBV24-1 - - CATGTAASTDTQYF TGTGCCACCGGAACGGCGGCTAGCACAGATACGCAGTATTTT